This T cell receptor (beta chain) was retrieved from a study of T cells in Graves' hyperthyroidism and ophthalmopathy. The CDR3 regions of TCR beta were amplified from RNA transcripts. An initial round of RT-PCR targeting the TCR CDR3 relied on the HTBI primer set. One entry per CDR3 protein, called by TCRdb with MiXCR from the multiplex PCR reads. The repertoire holds 450,000 to 550,000 distinct CDR3 sequences, with approximately 24% as singletons. This CDR3 region has 12 residues. V was shortened by 10 bases and J by 5 bases, with 12 bases between the two germline ends. Germline CDR1 and CDR2: ENHRY and SYGVKD. This clonotype came up many times.

This rearrangement joins TRBV10-3 to TRBJ1-5; a weak D match, TRBD1 (6 bases). Sequenced material: blood. The clonotype originates from a woman in her thirties with Graves' ophthalmopathy. CDR3 coding DNA: TGTGCCACCGGACAGAATGATCAGCCCCAGCATTTT. Residues: CATGQNDQPQHF.